This T cell receptor (beta chain) was identified during a study of blood T cell repertoires in COVID-19. The length of the CDR3 is 17 residues. Germline assignment: CDR1 SGHTA and CDR2 FQGNSA. Between the trimmed V and J ends, which lost 4 bases and 0 bases, there was a span of 16 bases. Only in-frame clones appear in the TCRdb table, and some are missing; sequencing was by immunoSEQ multiplex PCR. The sample includes 150,000 to 200,000 clones, approximately 80% of them seen just once. This clone came up once. Sequenced input: PBMCs or T cells enriched from blood (not recorded which). The chain carries TRBV7-2 and TRBJ1-3; no reliable D call. The TCR was taken from a man aged 40-55 years who had recovered from COVID-19. CDR3 region: CASSSTTGFRSGNTIYF. As DNA, the CDR3 is TGTGCCAGCAGCTCCACCACGGGGTTCCGCTCTGGAAACACCATATATTTT.